This record concerns one TCR beta chain sequence. This sample stems from a study of graft-versus-host responses after intestinal transplantation. Study overall: Among the recipients, all got anti-thymocyte globulin induction and then tacrolimus and steroids for approximately 3 years.

There are 15 residues in the CDR3. The V gene's germline CDR1 is MDHEN and CDR2 SYDVKM. Trimming shortened V by 2 bases and J by 0 bases, and 10 bases separated the two germline ends. The table came from immunoSEQ multiplex PCR; TCRdb's copy has only in-frame clones and leaves some out. The sample has about 30,000 clones, around four fifths seen once. Lymphocytes from graft epithelium and lamina propria were isolated. This chain joins TRBV28 and TRBJ1-1, with D unclear. Here the sequenced sample was ileum tissue, taken 98 days after intestinal transplantation. The receptor's source is a human patient who received an intestinal transplant, so some T cells may come from the graft donor. The CDR3 DNA sequence: TGTGCCAGCAGTTTAGGGTGGTCCTTGAACACTGAAGCTTTCTTT. Protein sequence: CASSLGWSLNTEAFF.